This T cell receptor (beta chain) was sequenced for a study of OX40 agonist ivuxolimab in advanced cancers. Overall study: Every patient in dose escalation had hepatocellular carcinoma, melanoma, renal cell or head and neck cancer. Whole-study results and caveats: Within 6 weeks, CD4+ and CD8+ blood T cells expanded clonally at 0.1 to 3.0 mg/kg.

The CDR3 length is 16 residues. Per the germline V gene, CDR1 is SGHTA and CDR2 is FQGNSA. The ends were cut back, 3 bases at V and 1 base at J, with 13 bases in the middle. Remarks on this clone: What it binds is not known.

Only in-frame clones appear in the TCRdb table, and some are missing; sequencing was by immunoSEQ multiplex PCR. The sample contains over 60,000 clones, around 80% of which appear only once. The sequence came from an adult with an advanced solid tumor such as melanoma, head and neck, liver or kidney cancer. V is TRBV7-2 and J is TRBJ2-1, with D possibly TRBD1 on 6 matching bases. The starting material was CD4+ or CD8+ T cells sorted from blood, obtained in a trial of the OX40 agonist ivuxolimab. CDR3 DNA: TGTGCCAGCAGCTTTACAGGGACCTCGTCCTACAATGAGCAGTTCTTC. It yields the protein CASSFTGTSSYNEQFF.